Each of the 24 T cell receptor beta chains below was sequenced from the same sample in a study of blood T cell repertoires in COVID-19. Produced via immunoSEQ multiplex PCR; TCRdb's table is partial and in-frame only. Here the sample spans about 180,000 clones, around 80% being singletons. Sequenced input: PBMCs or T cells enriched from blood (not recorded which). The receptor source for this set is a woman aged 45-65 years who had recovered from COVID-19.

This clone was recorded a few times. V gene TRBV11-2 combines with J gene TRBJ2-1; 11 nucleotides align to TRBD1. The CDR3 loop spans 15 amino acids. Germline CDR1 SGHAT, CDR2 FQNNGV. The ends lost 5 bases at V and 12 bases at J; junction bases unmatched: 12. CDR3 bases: TGTGCCAGCAGCCCGATGGGACAGGGGGGGTTCGGGCAGTTCTTC. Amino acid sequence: CASSPMGQGGFGQFF.

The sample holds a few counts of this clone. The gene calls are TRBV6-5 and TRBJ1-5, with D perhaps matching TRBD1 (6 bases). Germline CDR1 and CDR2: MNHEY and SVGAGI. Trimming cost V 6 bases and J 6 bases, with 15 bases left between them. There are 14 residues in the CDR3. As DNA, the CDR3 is TGTGCCAGCAGGTTGAAACAGGGAATTCAGCCCCAGCATTTT. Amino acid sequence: CASRLKQGIQPQHF.

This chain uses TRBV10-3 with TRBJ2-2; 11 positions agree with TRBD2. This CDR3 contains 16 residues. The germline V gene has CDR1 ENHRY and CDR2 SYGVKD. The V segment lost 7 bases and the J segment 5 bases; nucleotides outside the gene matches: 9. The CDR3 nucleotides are TGTGCCATCACCGGGACTAGCGGAGAGGGGACCGGGGAGCTGTTTTTT. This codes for CAITGTSGEGTGELFF.

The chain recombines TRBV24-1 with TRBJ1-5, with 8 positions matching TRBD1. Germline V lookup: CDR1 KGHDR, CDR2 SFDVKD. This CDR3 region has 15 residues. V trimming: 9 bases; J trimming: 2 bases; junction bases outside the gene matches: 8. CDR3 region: CATSGTGGRNQPQHF. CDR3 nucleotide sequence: TGTGCCACCTCCGGTACAGGGGGTCGCAATCAGCCCCAGCATTTT.

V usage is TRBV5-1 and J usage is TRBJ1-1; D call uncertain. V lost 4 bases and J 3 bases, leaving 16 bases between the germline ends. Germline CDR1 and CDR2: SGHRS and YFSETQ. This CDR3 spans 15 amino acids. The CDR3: CASSPRRSADTEAFF. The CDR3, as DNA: TGCGCCAGCAGCCCCCGCCGATCGGCGGACACTGAAGCTTTCTTT.

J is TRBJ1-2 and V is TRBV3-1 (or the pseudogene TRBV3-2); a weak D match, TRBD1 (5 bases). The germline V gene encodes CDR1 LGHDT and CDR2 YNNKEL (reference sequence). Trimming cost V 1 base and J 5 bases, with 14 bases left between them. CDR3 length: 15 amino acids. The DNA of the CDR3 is TGTGCCAGCAGCCAAGCCCCGAGGGGAGGGTATGGCTACACCTTC. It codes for CASSQAPRGGYGYTF.

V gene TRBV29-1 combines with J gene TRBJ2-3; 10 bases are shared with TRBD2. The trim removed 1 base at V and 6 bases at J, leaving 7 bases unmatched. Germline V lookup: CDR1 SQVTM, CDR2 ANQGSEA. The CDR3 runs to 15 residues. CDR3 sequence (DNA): TGCAGCGTTGAAGTAAGCGGGAGGGCCCCCGATACGCAGTATTTT. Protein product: CSVEVSGRAPDTQYF.

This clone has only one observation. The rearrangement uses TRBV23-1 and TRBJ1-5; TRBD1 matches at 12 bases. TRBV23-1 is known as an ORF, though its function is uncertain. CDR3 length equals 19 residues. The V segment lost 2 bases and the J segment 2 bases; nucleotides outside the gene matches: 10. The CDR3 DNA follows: TGCGCCAGCAGTCAAAACTTTCCGGGACAGGGGGCAGGCAATCAGCCCCAGCATTTT. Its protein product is CASSQNFPGQGAGNQPQHF.

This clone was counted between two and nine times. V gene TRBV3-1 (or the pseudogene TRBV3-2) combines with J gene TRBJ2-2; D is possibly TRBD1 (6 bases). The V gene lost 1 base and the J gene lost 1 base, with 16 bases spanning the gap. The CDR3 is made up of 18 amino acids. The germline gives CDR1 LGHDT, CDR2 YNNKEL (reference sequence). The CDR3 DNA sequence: TGTGCCAGCAGCCAAGGGTTAGGGCAGGGGTGGAACACCGGGGAGCTGTTTTTT. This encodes CASSQGLGQGWNTGELFF.

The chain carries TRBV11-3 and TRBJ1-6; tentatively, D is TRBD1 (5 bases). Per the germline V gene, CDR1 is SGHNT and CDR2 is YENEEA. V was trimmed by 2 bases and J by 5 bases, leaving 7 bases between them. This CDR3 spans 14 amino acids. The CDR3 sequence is CASSLSGDNSPLHF. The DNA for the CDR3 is TGTGCCAGCAGCTTATCGGGGGATAATTCACCCCTCCACTTT.

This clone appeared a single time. The CDR3 nucleotides are TGTGCCATCGGGCGGGATTTGAACACTGAAGCTTTCTTT. This codes for CAIGRDLNTEAFF. The gene calls are TRBV10-3 and TRBJ1-1; D call uncertain. Trimming removed 8 bases from V and 0 bases from J, with 10 bases in between. This CDR3 contains 13 residues. Germline CDR1 reads ENHRY; CDR2 reads SYGVKD.

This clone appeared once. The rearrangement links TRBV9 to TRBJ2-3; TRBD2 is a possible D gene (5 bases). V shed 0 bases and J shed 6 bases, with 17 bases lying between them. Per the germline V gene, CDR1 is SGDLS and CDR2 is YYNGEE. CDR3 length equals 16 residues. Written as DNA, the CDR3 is TGTGCCAGCAGCGTAGGTGTGAAGGAGGTAGCGGATACGCAGTATTTT. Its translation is CASSVGVKEVADTQYF.

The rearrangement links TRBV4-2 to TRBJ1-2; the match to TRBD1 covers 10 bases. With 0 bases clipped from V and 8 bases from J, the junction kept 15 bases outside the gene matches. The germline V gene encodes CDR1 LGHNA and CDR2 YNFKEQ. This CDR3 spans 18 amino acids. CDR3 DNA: TGTGCCAGCAGCCAAGAAGGCGGGACAGGGGAATTGTTACAGGGCTACACCTTC. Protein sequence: CASSQEGGTGELLQGYTF.

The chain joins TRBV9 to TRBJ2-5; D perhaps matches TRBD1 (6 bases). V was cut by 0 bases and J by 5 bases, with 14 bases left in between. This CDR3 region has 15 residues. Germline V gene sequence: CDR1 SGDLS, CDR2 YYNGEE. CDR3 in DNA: TGTGCCAGCAGCGTAGGGTTCAGGGGCGTGGAGACCCAGTACTTC. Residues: CASSVGFRGVETQYF. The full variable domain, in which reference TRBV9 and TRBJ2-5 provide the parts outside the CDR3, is DSGVTQTPKHLITATGQRVTLRCSPRSGDLSVYWYQQSLDQGLQFLIQYYNGEERAKGNILERFSAQQFPDLHSELNLSSLELGDSALYFCASSVGFRGVETQYFGPGTRLLVL.

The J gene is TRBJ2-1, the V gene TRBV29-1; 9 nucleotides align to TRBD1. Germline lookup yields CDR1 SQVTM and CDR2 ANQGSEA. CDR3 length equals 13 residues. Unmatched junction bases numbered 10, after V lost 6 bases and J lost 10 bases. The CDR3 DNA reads TGCAGCGTCGATGGACAGGGGATCATGGAGCAGTTCTTC. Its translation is CSVDGQGIMEQFF.

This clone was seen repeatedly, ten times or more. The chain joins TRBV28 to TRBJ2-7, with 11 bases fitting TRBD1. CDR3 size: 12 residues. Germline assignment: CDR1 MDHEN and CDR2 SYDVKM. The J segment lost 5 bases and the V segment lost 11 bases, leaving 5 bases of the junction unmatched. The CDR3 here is CASQDRGHEQYF. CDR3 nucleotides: TGTGCCTCCCAGGACAGGGGGCACGAGCAGTACTTC.

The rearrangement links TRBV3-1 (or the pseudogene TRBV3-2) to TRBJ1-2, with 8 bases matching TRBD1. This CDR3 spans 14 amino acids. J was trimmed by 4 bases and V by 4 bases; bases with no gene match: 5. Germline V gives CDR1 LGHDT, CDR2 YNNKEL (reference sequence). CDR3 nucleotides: TGTGCCAGCAGCCTGGACAGGGCCCTCTATGGCTACACCTTC. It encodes CASSLDRALYGYTF.

The CDR3 here is CASSVYQGVGNTEAFF. The CDR3 bases are TGTGCCAGCAGTGTGTACCAGGGCGTAGGGAACACTGAAGCTTTCTTT. The gene calls are TRBV2 and TRBJ1-1; D might be TRBD1 (5 bases). Per the germline V gene, CDR1 is SNHLY and CDR2 is FYNNEI. Trimming left V 4 bases short and J 1 base short, with 16 bases between. This CDR3 spans 16 amino acids.

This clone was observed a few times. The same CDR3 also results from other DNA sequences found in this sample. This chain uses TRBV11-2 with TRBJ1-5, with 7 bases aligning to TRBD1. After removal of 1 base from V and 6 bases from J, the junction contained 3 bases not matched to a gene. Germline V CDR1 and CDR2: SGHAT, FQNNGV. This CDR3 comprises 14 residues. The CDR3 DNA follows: TGTGCCAGCAGCTTAGGACAGGGAAGTCAGCCCCAGCATTTT. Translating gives CASSLGQGSQPQHF.

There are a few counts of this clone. CDR3 in DNA: TGTGCCAGCAGCTTGGGGCAAGTGAGTGACGAGCAGTACTTC. Protein: CASSLGQVSDEQYF. The rearrangement links TRBV7-2 to TRBJ2-7; tentative D call: TRBD1 (5 bases). This CDR3 contains 14 residues. Germline CDR1 reads SGHTA; CDR2 reads FQGNSA. V dropped 3 bases and J dropped 5 bases, with 14 bases sitting between them.

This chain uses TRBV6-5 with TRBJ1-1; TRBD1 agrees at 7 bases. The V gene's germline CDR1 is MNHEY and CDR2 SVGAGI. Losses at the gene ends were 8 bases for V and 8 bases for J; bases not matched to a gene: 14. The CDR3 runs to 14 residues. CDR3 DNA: TGTGCCAGCGGGCCAGGGGGTAGGACCCGAGAAGCTTTCTTT. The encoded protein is CASGPGGRTREAFF.

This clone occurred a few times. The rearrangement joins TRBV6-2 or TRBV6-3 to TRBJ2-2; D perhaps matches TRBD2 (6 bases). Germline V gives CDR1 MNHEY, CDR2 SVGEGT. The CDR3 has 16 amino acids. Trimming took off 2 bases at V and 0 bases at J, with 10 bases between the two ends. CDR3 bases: TGTGCCAGCAGTTACGGGGCGGGAACGAACACCGGGGAGCTGTTTTTT. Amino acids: CASSYGAGTNTGELFF.

The CDR3 coding sequence is TGTGCCAGCAGCTCACCGGGCCATGGAGGCTATGGCTACACCTTC. Amino acids: CASSSPGHGGYGYTF. The rearrangement joins TRBV5-4 to TRBJ1-2; the D is unclear. V was trimmed by 3 bases and J by 4 bases, leaving 16 bases between them. CDR1 is SGHNT and CDR2 is YYREEE in the germline V gene (reference sequence). The CDR3 spans 15 residues.

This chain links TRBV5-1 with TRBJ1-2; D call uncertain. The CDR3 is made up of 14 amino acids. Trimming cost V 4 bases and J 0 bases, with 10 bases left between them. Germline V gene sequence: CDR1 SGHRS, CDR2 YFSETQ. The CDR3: CASSIGEANYGYTF. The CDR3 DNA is TGCGCCAGCAGCATCGGGGAAGCTAACTATGGCTACACCTTC.